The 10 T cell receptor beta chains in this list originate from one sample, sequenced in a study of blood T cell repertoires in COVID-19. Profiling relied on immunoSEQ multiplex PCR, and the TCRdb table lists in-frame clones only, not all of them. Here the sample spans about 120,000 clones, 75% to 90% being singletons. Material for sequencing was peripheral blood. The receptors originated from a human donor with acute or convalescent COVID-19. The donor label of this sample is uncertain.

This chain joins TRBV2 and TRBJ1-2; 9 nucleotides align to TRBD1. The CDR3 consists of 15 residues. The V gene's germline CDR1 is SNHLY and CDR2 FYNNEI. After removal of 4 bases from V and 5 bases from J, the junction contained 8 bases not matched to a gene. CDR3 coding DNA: TGTGCCAGCAGTGCCACAGGGGGCGCAGGGTATGGCTACACCTTC. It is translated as CASSATGGAGYGYTF.

CDR3 protein: CASSRTGEGLQPQHF. The DNA for the CDR3 is TGTGCCAGCAGCCGGACAGGGGAGGGACTTCAGCCCCAGCATTTT. V usage is TRBV7-2 and J usage is TRBJ1-5; 9 nucleotides match TRBD1. CDR1 and CDR2 from the germline V gene are SGHTA and FQGNSA. The CDR3 is 15 amino acids. V lost 5 bases and J lost 6; bases outside the gene matches: 8.

CDR3 nucleotide sequence: TGTGCCAGCAAAGTTACAGTTAATTCACCCCTCCACTTT. It specifies CASKVTVNSPLHF. This rearrangement joins TRBV12-3 or TRBV12-4 to TRBJ1-6; D remains unclear. There are 13 residues in the CDR3. Deletions cut 7 bases from V and 6 bases from J, with 10 bases between.

CDR3 nucleotides: TGCGCCAGCAGCTACAGCGGTGGGGTGAACACTGAAGCTTTCTTT. Translation: CASSYSGGVNTEAFF. The genes are TRBV5-1 and TRBJ1-1; D unclear. CDR1 is SGHRS, CDR2 YFSETQ, per germline. This CDR3 spans 15 amino acids. Trimming pared 3 bases from V and 0 bases from J, leaving 12 bases between.

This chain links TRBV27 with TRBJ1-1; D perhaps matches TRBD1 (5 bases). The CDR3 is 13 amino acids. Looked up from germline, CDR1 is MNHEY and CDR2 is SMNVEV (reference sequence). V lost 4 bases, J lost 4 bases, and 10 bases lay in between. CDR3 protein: CASSWQGGTEAFF. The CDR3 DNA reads TGTGCCAGCAGTTGGCAGGGCGGCACTGAAGCTTTCTTT.

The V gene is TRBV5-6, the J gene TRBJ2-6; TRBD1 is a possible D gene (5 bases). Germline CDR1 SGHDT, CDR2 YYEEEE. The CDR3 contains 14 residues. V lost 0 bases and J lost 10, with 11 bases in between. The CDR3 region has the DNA TGTGCCAGCAGCTTGGAGGACATTCCTAACGTCCTGACTTTC. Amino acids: CASSLEDIPNVLTF.

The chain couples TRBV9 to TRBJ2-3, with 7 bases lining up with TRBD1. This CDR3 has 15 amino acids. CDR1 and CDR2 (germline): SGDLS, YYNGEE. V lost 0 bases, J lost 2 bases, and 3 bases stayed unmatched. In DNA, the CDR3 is TGTGCCAGCAGCGTAGATGGACAGGACACAGATACGCAGTATTTT. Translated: CASSVDGQDTDTQYF.

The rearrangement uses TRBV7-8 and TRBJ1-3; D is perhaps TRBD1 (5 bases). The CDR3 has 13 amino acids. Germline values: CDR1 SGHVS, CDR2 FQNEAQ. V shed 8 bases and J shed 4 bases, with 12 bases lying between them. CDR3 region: CASATGVGNTIYF. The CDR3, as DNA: TGTGCCAGCGCTACGGGGGTGGGAAACACCATATATTTT.

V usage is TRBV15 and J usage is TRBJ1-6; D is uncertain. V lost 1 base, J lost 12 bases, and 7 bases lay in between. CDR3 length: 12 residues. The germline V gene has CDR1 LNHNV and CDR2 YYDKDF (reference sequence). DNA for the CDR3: TGTGCCACCAGCAGAGTAGAACGACCCCTCCACTTT. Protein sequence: CATSRVERPLHF.

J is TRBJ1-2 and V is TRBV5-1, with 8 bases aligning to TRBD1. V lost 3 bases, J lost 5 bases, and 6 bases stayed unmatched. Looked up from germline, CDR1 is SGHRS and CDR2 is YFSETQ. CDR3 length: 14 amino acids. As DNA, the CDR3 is TGCGCCAGCAGCTGGGGACAGGCGGATTATGGCTACACCTTC. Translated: CASSWGQADYGYTF.